This TCR beta chain was sequenced for a study of blood T cell repertoires in COVID-19. Those who participated ranged in age from about 18 to 89 years and resided in roughly 26 US areas. Produced via immunoSEQ multiplex PCR; TCRdb's table is partial and in-frame only. This sample has 220,000 or so clones, with roughly 86% found just once. The germline V gene has CDR1 SGHAT and CDR2 FQNNGV. V dropped 5 bases and J dropped 3; count of bases not matched to a gene: 9. The CDR3 is 16 amino acids. This sequence originates from a woman aged 50 to 65 who had recovered from COVID-19. Source material: PBMCs or T cells enriched from blood (not recorded which). The chain is built from TRBV11-2 and TRBJ2-3, with 9 positions matching TRBD1. DNA of the CDR3: TGTGCCAGCAGCCGGACCGGGACAGGGACGACAGATACGCAGTATTTT. Its translation: CASSRTGTGTTDTQYF.